This T cell receptor beta chain stems from a study of cytomegalovirus exposure and HLA in healthy donors (dated by TCRdb to 2016 to 2017). Regarding the complete study: An earlier analysis of 587 of the donors reported more than 250 Gb of sequence data and 100 million to 140 million unique TCR beta sequences from roughly 180 million T cells. In addition to the first cohort of 666 subjects, a separate validation cohort of 120 different subjects was used. In the later analysis, no new phenotypic data were used to find candidate immune exposures; instead, reliance was placed on TCR beta sequences and their occurrence across donors. Among approximately 370 genotyped donors of the cohort, an average of approximately 200,000 unique TCR beta nucleotide sequences was sequenced per donor, of which roughly 18% were non-productive. The study aimed to test whether cataloging public T cell receptors could reveal signatures of past pathogen exposure. An earlier analysis of roughly 600 of the donors used high-throughput TCR beta sequencing to judge whether each TCR beta V gene segment behaved as functional or pseudogenic. Using immunosequencing, the study profiled T cell repertoires from 666 subjects and related those repertoires to cytomegalovirus serostatus. HLA typing covered class I and class II loci at four-digit resolution. Typing coverage varied by locus: 629-630 donors for A, B, C, DRB1 and DQB1; more than 500 for DQA1; approximately 610 for DPA1; 450 to 480 for DPB1. All discovery cohort repertoires had been generated using a single sequencing platform. Around 320 gigabases of sequencing data and 80 million or so unique TCR sequences were included in an early release covering under 650 HLA-typed donors. To predict cytomegalovirus infection status, the study combined high-throughput TCR immunosequencing, statistical association of individual TCRs with disease status, and machine learning. Of the roughly 400 genotyped donors, approximately 83% fell in the genetic ancestry cluster associated with self-reported Caucasian donors. A later analysis re-analyzed previously published TCR beta repertoires from 550 to 700 donors and added high-resolution HLA genotyping to study TCR occurrence patterns. Donor age, sex, ethnicity and CMV serostatus were compiled together with the repertoire data. Because of strong linkage in the cohort, four or five DR-DQ haplotypes were treated as single units for association and clustering. In a later genetic analysis, genome-wide SNP genotypes for about 65% of the 666 donors were used, and that subset was treated as a discovery cohort. Overall study outcomes, separate from this receptor: A further reported finding was that TCR beta sequences accurately predicted the HLA-A and HLA-B alleles for most subjects in the first cohort. HLA typing was unavailable for some donors at each locus, so association tests used only the typed subset. Broadly in line with IMGT annotations, most TCR beta V segments showed up in productive rearrangements about 90% or about 30% of the time in an earlier analysis of approximately 640 of the donors. Most TCR sequences were observed very rarely across donors, whereas some public TCRs were present in many individuals. Most CMV-associated TCR beta chains appeared to be HLA-restricted in a later analysis, and the HLA associations seemed to be driven largely by CMV exposure. In vitro tests confirmed that a few of the cytomegalovirus-associated TCR beta chains recognize cytomegalovirus antigens. In a later analysis, several top co-occurrence clusters were reported to appear linked to parvovirus B19, influenza, CMV and Epstein-Barr virus. In a later analysis, some 18,000 TCR beta sequences were associated with specific HLA alleles at a false discovery rate of 0.05. A total of about 150 TCR beta chains were listed by the study as associated with cytomegalovirus. The cohort was sequenced for TCR beta chains only, and without alpha or paired-chain data the features that could be detected were limited. The 87-base-pair reads could not distinguish some IMGT-functional V segments, including TRBV6-2 and TRBV6-3, so those segments were excluded. Because counts were too low, roughly 17 rarely observed V segments, including chromosome 9 orphons, were left out of the earlier analysis of about 500 of the donors. When HLA alleles, especially DR and DQ, strongly co-occurred, attributing TCR associations to individual alleles was difficult. The presence/absence analyses assumed that sequencing depth was roughly uniform across donors, and that assumption may not be true. A group of highly shared sequence variants was considered likely to be a technical artifact of the sequencing pipeline. CMV serostatus was the only immune exposure information available for the cohort. A later genetic analysis associated a missense DCLRE1C variant with V-gene and J-gene trimming of TCR beta chains, and an independent cohort replicated the association. A later genetic analysis reported fewer N-insertions in productive TCRs among donors in an Asian-associated ancestry cluster than the approximately 670-donor mean. Linkage disequilibrium might explain the correlated functional status among segregating V segments, but an unknown experimental factor could not be ruled out. The classifier was reported to diagnose cytomegalovirus status with high specificity and sensitivity in both the original cohort and the validation cohort. The authors suggested that the approach could potentially be generalized to other disease states and immunological phenotypes. According to a later analysis, TCR association rates differed among HLA loci, with DRB1 alleles showing the most associated TCRs and HLA-C alleles showing the fewest. Compared with equally common non-associated chains, HLA-associated TCR beta chains in a later analysis were more clonally expanded and had lower generation probabilities.

At the junction V is shortened by 5 bases and J by 4 bases, with 17 bases in between. The CDR3 spans 15 residues, from the cysteine through the phenylalanine. CDR3 DNA only is kept here, 45 bases in frame from base 1. Via the germline V gene (reference sequence), CDR1 is MNHEY and CDR2 SMNVEV. In total, over 600 healthy bone marrow donors made up the cohort. All cohort members were sampled while nominally healthy, although unrecorded immune exposures were likely present. The donor tested CMV seropositive and was one of the 289 seropositive cohort members. Each donor provided a peripheral blood sample, and peripheral blood mononuclear cells were used for TCR beta sequencing. The Qiagen DNeasy Blood Extraction Kit was used to extract genomic DNA from the blood cell samples. As concerns this clone: Its antigen has not been determined. The record has no base qualities; no much larger clone is one base away.

The library relied on the immunoSEQ multiplex PCR assay. For the multiplex PCR, a mixture combining 60 forward primers for TCR Vbeta segments and 13 reverse primers for TCR Jbeta segments was used. The CDR3 region of rearranged TCR beta genes was amplified from genomic DNA by a multiplex PCR assay. On the Illumina HiSeq System, the amplified TCR beta libraries were sequenced as 87-base-pair reads. On the study's bioinformatics: Across the 670 or so repertoires, a later analysis counted tens of millions of unique TCR beta chains, some 11 million of which were shared by at least two donors. Raw reads were error-corrected and collapsed into unique sequences with a nearest-neighbor algorithm that merged closely related sequences to remove PCR and sequencing errors. V, D and J gene segments were assigned by aligning CDR3 sequences to IMGT reference sequences. For a sequence to be retained, at least a six-nucleotide match to both a V gene segment and a J gene segment was required. A rearrangement was called productive if the CDR3 had no stop codons and remained in frame with V and J, and every other rearrangement was called non-productive. CDR3 was defined by IMGT convention, running from the second conserved V-encoded cysteine to the conserved J-encoded phenylalanine. The earlier analysis of 500 to 650 of the donors excluded any sequence lacking an unambiguous match to a single V gene segment. An earlier analysis of fewer than 650 of the donors classified V segments as functional when productive rearrangements were above 56.7% and as segregating when the standard deviation between donors was above 5%. A statistical classification framework was developed to diagnose cytomegalovirus status using the catalog of TCR beta chain sequences. In a later analysis, V and J genes were assigned by comparing TCR nucleotide sequences against IMGT/GENE-DB human TR gene sequences. A later analysis assigned CDR3 sequences and most-parsimonious VDJ recombination scenarios with the TCRdist pipeline. In a later analysis, each TCR beta chain was defined by its CDR3 amino acid sequence together with its V-gene family, and reads without a unique V-gene family were excluded. In a later analysis, a few hundred highly shared, low-generation-probability nucleotide sequences were removed to address suspected cross-contamination and a sequencing artifact. In a later analysis, a clonal expansion index was calculated for each public chain from normalized within-repertoire ranks of inferred template counts. In a later analysis, generation probabilities were computed using a VDJ recombination model fitted to out-of-frame rearrangements, and the results were checked against IGoR. In a later analysis, TCR-TCR, TCR-HLA and TCR-CMV co-occurrence was scored with hypergeometric tests, and a repertoire-size bias correction was applied to TCR pairs. A later analysis estimated false discovery rates by permuting HLA or CMV assignments 20 times. In a later analysis, co-occurring TCRs were grouped using DBSCAN, and TCRdist sequence similarity was added for clustering within HLA-allele-positive subsets. Repertoires with fewer than 30,000 or more than 120,000 public chains, plus five repertoires with anomalous nucleotide sharing, were excluded from co-occurrence clustering. TCRdb took over this immuneACCESS table, retaining in-frame rearrangements with V and J assigned. Such tables are incomplete; in checked studies, under half of the missing clones stem from an unresolved V gene, and the remainder is unexplained. The V and J calls and clone size were taken over from that table, and D and trimming were inferred from the DNA. The sample contains about 140,000 clones, around 83% of them found a single time. The ten largest account for less than 1.5% of the sample.

The specimen sequenced was PBMCs. This chain joins TRBV27 to TRBJ1-2; the D segment could be TRBD1, given 6 matching bases. The origin of this receptor is a male donor in good health and CMV-seropositive. The CDR3 region: CASSPQTGQSYGYTF. The sequenced DNA: TGTGCCAGCAGTCCACAGACCGGACAGAGCTATGGCTACACCTTC.